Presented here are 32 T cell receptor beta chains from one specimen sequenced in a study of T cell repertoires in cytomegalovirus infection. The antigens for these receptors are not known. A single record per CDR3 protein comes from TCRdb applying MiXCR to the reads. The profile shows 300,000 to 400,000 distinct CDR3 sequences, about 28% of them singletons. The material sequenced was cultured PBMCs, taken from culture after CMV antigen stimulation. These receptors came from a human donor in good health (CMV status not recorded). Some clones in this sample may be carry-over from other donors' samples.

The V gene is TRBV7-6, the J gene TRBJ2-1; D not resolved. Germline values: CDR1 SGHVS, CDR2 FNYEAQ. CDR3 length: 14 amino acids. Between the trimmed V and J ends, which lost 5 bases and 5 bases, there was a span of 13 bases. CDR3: CASSKPAQDNEQFF. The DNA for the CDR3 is TGTGCCAGCAGCAAACCCGCACAAGACAATGAGCAGTTCTTC.

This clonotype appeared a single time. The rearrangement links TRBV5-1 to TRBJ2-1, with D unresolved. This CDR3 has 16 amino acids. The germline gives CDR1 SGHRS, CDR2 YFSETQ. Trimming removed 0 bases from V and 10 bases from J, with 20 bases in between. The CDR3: CASSLGPGSGSSEQFF. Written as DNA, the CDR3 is TGCGCCAGCAGCTTGGGCCCCGGGTCCGGTTCGTCCGAGCAGTTCTTC.

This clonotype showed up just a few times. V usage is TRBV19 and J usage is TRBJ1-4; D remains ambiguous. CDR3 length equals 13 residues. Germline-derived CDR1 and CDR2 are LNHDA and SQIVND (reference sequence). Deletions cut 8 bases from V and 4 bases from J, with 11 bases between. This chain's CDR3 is CASGHRDNEKLFF. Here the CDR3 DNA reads TGTGCCAGTGGCCACAGAGATAATGAAAAACTGTTTTTT.

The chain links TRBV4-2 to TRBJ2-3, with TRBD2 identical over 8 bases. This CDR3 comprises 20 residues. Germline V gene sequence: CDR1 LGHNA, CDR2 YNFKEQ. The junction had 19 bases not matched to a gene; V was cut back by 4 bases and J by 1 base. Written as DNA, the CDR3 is TGTGCCAGCAGCCGCCTTCCCCAACTAGCGGTGGGGCGGGGCACAGATACGCAGTATTTT. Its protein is CASSRLPQLAVGRGTDTQYF.

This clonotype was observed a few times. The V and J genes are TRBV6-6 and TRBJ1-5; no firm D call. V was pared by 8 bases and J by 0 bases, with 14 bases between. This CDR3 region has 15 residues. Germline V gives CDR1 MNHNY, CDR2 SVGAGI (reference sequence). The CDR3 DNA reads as TGTGCCAGCTACCGGGATACTAGTAGCAATCAGCCCCAGCATTTT. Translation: CASYRDTSSNQPQHF.

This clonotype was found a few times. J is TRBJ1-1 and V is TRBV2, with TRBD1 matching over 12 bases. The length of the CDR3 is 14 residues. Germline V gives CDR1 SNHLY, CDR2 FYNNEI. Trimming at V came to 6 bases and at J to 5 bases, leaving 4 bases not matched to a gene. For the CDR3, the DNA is TGTGCCAGCAGGGGACAGGGGGCGCAGACTGAAGCTTTCTTT. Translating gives CASRGQGAQTEAFF.

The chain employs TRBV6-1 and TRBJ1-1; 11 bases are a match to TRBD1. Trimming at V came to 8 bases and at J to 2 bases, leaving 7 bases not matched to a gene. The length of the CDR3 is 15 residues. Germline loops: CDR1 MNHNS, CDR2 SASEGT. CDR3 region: CASGRGQGVNTEAFF. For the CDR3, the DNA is TGTGCCAGCGGGCGGGGACAGGGGGTAAACACTGAAGCTTTCTTT.

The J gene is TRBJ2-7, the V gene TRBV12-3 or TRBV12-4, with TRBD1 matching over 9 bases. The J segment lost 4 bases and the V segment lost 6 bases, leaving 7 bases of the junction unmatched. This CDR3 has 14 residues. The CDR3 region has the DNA TGTGCCAGCAGCGTACAGGGGGCAAGATACGAGCAGTACTTC. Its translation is CASSVQGARYEQYF.

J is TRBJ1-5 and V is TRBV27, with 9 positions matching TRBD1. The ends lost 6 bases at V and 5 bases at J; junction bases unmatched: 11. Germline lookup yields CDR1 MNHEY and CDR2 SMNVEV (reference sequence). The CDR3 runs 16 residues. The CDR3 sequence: CASSRKSDRGDQPQHF. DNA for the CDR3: TGTGCCAGCAGCCGAAAGTCGGACAGGGGAGATCAGCCCCAGCATTTT.

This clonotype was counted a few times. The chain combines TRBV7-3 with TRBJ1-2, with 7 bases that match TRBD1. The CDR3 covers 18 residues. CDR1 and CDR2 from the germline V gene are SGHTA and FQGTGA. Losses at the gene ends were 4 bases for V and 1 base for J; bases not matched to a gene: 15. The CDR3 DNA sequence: TGTGCCAGCAGCTCGTACCAGCCCGGGACAGCGGGTAACTATGGCTACACCTTC. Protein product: CASSSYQPGTAGNYGYTF.

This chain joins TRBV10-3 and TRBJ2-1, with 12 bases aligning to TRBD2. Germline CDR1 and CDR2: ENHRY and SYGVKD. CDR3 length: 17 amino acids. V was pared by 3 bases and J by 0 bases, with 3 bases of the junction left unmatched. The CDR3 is CAISERTSGDSYNEQFF. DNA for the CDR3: TGTGCCATCAGTGAAAGGACTAGCGGGGACTCCTACAATGAGCAGTTCTTC.

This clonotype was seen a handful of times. CDR3 sequence reads: CASTMTGVNTEAFF. For the CDR3, the DNA is TGTGCCAGCACCATGACAGGTGTGAACACTGAAGCTTTCTTT. V is TRBV12-3 or TRBV12-4 and J is TRBJ1-1, with D perhaps TRBD1 (6 bases). Trimming cost V 7 bases and J 0 bases, with 12 bases left between them. The CDR3 has 14 amino acids.

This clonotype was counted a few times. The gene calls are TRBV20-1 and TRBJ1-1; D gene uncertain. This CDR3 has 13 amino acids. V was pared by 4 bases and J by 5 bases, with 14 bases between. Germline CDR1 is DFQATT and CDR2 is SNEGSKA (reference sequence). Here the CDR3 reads CSAILTSKTEAFF. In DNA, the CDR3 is TGCAGTGCTATACTGACAAGCAAGACTGAAGCTTTCTTT.

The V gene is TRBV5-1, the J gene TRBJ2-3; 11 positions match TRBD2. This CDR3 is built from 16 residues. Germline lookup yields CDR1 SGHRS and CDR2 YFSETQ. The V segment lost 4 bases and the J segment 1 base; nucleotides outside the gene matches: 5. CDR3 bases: TGCGCCAGCAGCCGGGCGACTAGCGGGGGCACAGATACGCAGTATTTT. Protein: CASSRATSGGTDTQYF. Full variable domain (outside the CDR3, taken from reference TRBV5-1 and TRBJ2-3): KAGVTQTPRYLIKTRGQQVTLSCSPISGHRSVSWYQQTPGQGLQFLFEYFSETQRNKGNFPGRFSGRQFSNSRSEMNVSTLELGDSALYLCASSRATSGGTDTQYFGPGTRLTVL.

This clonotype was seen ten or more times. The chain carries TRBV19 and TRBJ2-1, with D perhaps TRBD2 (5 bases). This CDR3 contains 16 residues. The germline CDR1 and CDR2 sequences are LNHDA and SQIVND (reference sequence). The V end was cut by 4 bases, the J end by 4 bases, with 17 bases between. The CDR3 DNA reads TGTGCCAGTAGTAGTTTCGCTAGCAACCCTTACAATGAGCAGTTCTTC. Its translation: CASSSFASNPYNEQFF.

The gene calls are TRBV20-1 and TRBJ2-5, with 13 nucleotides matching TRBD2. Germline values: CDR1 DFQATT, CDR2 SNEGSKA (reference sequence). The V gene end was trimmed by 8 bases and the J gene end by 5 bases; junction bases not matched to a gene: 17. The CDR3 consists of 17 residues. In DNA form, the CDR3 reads TGCAGTTGTCAGAGCCCCCAGACTAGCGGGGGGTCCGAGACCCAGTACTTC. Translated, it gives CSCQSPQTSGGSETQYF.

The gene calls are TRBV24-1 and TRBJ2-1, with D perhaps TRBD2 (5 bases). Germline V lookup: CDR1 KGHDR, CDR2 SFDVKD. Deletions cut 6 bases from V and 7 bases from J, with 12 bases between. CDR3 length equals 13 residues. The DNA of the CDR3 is TGTGCCACCAGTCCCCTGGGCGGGAATGAGCAGTTCTTC. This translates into CATSPLGGNEQFF.

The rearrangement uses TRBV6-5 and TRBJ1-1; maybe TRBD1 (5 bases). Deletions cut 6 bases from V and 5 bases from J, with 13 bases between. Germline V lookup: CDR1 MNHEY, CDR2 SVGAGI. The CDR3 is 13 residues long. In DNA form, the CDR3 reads TGTGCCAGCAGAAGGGGATCGAATACTGAAGCTTTCTTT. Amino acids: CASRRGSNTEAFF.

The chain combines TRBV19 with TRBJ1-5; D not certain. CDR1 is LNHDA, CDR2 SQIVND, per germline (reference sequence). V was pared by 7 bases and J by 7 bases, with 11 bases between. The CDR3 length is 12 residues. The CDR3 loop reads CASKSTNQPQHF. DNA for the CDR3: TGTGCCAGTAAGAGTACCAACCAGCCCCAGCATTTT. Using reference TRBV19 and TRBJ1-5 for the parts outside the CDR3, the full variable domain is DGGITQSPKYLFRKEGQNVTLSCEQNLNHDAMYWYRQDPGQGLRLIYYSQIVNDFQKGDIAEGYSVSREKKESFPLTVTSAQKNPTAFYLCASKSTNQPQHFGDGTRLSIL.

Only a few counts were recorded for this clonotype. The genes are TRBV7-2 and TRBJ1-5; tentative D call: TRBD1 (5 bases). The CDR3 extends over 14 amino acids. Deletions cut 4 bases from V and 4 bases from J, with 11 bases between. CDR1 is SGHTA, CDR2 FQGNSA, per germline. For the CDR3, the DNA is TGTGCCAGCAGCTGGGACCCAGGAAATCAGCCCCAGCATTTT. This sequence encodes CASSWDPGNQPQHF.

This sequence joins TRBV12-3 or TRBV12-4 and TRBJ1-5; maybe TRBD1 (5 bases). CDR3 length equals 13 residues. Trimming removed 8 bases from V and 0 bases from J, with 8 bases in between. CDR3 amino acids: CASGQGSNQPQHF. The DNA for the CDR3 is TGTGCCAGCGGGCAGGGTAGCAATCAGCCCCAGCATTTT.

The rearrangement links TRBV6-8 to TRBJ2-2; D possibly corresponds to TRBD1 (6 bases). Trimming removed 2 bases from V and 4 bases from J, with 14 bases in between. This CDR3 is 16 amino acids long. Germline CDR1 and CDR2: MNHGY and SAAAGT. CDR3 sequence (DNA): TGTGCCAGCAGTTACAAGGACAGCCGAGCCACCGGGGAGCTGTTTTTT. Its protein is CASSYKDSRATGELFF.

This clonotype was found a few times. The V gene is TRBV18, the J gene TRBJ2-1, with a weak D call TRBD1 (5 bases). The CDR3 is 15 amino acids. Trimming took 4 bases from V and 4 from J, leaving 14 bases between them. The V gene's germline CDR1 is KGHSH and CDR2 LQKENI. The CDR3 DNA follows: TGTGCCAGCTCACGGCAGGGTTCCCTATACAATGAGCAGTTCTTC. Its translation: CASSRQGSLYNEQFF.

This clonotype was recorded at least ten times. In DNA form, the CDR3 reads TGTGCCAGCAGCTTAGTCGCAGTGGCTAGGGACTCCAACTATGGCTACACCTTC. It is translated as CASSLVAVARDSNYGYTF. The chain joins TRBV7-2 to TRBJ1-2; tentative D call: TRBD1 (5 bases). The V gene lost 1 base and the J gene lost 2 bases, with 20 bases spanning the gap. Germline CDR1 reads SGHTA; CDR2 reads FQGNSA. This CDR3 is built from 18 residues.

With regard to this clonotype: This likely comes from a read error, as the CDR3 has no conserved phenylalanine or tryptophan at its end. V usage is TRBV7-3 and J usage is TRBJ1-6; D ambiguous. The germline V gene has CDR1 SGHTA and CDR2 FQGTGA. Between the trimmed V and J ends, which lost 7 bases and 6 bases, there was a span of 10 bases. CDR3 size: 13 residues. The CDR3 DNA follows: TGTGCCAGCACCCAGGAGACTAATTCACCCCTCCACCTT. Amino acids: CASTQETNSPLHL.

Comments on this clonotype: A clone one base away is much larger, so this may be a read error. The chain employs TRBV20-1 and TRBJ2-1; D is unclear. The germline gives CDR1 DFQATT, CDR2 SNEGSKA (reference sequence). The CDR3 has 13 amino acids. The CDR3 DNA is TGCAGTGCTAAAGTAAGGCTATCCAATCAGCAGTTCTTC. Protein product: CSAKVRLSNQQFF.

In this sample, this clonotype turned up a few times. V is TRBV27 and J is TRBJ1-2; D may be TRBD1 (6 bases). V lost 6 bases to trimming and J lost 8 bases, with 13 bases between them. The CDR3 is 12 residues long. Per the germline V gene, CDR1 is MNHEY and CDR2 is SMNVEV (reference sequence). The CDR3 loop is CASSPTGMGYTF. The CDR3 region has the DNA TGTGCCAGCAGCCCAACAGGGATGGGCTACACCTTC.

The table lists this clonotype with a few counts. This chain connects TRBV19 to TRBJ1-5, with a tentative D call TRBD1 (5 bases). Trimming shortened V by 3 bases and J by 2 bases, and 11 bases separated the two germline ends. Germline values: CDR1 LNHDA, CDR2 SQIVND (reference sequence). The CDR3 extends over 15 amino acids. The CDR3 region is CASSIGQGGNQPQHF. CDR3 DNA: TGTGCCAGTAGTATTGGCCAGGGCGGCAATCAGCCCCAGCATTTT.

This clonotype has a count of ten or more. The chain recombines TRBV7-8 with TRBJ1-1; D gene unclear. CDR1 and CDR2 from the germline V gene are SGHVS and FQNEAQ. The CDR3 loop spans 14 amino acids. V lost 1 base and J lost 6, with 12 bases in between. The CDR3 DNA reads TGTGCCAGCAGCTTAGTCGGACTGCAACCTGAAGCTTTCTTT. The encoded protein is CASSLVGLQPEAFF.

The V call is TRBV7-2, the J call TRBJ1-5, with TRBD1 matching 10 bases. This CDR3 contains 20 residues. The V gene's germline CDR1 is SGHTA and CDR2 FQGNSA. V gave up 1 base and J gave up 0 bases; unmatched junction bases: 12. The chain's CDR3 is CASSLGYGGQGVYSNQPQHF. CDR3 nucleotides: TGTGCCAGCAGCTTAGGTTACGGCGGACAGGGGGTCTATAGCAATCAGCCCCAGCATTTT.

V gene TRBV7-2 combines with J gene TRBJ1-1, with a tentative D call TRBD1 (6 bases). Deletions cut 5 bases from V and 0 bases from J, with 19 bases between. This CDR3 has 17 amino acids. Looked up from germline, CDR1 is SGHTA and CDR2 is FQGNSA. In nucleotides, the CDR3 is TGTGCCAGCAGCCCAAGCTGGGCAGGGGACATGAACACTGAAGCTTTCTTT. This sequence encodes CASSPSWAGDMNTEAFF.

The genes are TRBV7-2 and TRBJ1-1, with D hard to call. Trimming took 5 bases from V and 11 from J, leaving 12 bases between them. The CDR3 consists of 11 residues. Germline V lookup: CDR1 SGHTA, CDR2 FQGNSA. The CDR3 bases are TGTGCCAGCAGCCTTACCATGGGGGCTTTCTTT. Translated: CASSLTMGAFF.